This T cell receptor (beta chain) came from a study of Graves' ophthalmopathy and Graves' hyperthyroidism. Study information: Absence of ophthalmopathy within 18 months of follow-up defined stable hyperthyroidism.

Other autoimmune disease, uncontrolled infection, pregnancy and lactation led to exclusion. Orbital computed tomography, thyroid ultrasound, TRAb, serum thyroxine and clinical symptoms formed the basis of diagnosis. Trimming left V 0 bases short and J 1 base short, with 11 bases between. The CDR3 covers 16 residues. Germline-derived CDR1 and CDR2 are SGDLS and YYNGEE. RNA transcripts were the template, and TCR beta CDR3 regions were amplified from them. Second-round multiplex PCR came after first-round RT-PCR with HTBI primers. TCRdb fed the multiplex PCR reads into MiXCR, producing one record per CDR3 protein. The table shows 1 million to 1.3 million distinct CDR3 sequences, with less than 45% occurring only once.

The sequencing input was peripheral blood or thyroid tissue (not recorded which). The sequence was collected from an adult man with Graves' hyperthyroidism. The rearrangement joins TRBV9 to TRBJ1-5, with D unclear. The CDR3 loop is CASSVGGKGSNQPQHF. The CDR3 DNA is TGTGCCAGCAGCGTAGGAGGGAAAGGGAGCAATCAGCCCCAGCATTTT.